Presented here are 30 T cell receptor beta chains from one specimen sequenced in a study of T cell changes during pregnancy in multiple sclerosis. This table comes from immunoSEQ multiplex PCR, and its TCRdb copy is limited to in-frame clones, with some not included. The data contain about 28,000 clones, around nine tenths of them singletons. Sequencing was performed on CD8+ T cells from peripheral blood mononuclear cells, taken before pregnancy. The receptor set was obtained from a female donor with multiple sclerosis, enrolled in a pregnancy study.

This sequence joins TRBV4-3 and TRBJ2-1, with 10 bases lining up with TRBD2. The J segment lost 4 bases and the V segment lost 3 bases, leaving 6 bases of the junction unmatched. Germline lookup yields CDR1 LGHNA and CDR2 YSLEER. The CDR3 is 16 amino acids. For the CDR3, the DNA is TGCGCCAGCAGCCATTATCTAGCGGGAGTTTACAATGAGCAGTTCTTC. The encoded protein is CASSHYLAGVYNEQFF.

The chain has TRBV5-1 and TRBJ2-3; the match to TRBD2 covers 12 bases. There are 16 residues in the CDR3. The J segment lost 4 bases and the V segment lost 1 base, leaving 4 bases of the junction unmatched. The germline CDR1 and CDR2 sequences are SGHRS and YFSETQ. CDR3 amino acids: CASSLRLAGVADTQYF. The DNA for the CDR3 is TGCGCCAGCAGCTTGAGACTAGCGGGAGTGGCAGATACGCAGTATTTT.

This chain's CDR3 is CASGTPNSPLHF. The CDR3 bases are TGTGCCAGCGGTACACCAAATTCACCCCTCCACTTT. This chain links TRBV6-5 with TRBJ1-6; no clear D. The V gene lost 8 bases and the J gene lost 7 bases, with 9 bases spanning the gap. CDR1 and CDR2 from the germline V gene are MNHEY and SVGAGI. This CDR3 region has 12 residues.

This sequence joins TRBV6-1 and TRBJ2-1; 11 nucleotides agree with TRBD2. The junction had 3 bases not matched to a gene; V was cut back by 2 bases and J by 3 bases. The CDR3 covers 16 residues. The germline V gene encodes CDR1 MNHNS and CDR2 SASEGT. The CDR3 is CASSEWGTSGYNEQFF. The CDR3, as DNA: TGTGCCAGCAGTGAATGGGGGACTAGCGGCTACAATGAGCAGTTCTTC.

The rearrangement links TRBV4-3 to TRBJ1-5; D ambiguous. V was trimmed by 0 bases and J by 7 bases, leaving 13 bases between them. The CDR3 consists of 15 residues. Germline CDR1 reads LGHNA; CDR2 reads YSLEER. The CDR3 DNA reads as TGCGCCAGCAGCCAAGATCGGGGAGGGTTCCAGCCCCAGCATTTT. Residues: CASSQDRGGFQPQHF.

The CDR3 protein is CASSQDRGQANTEAFF. In nucleotides, the CDR3 is TGCGCCAGCAGCCAAGATCGGGGACAGGCGAACACTGAAGCTTTCTTT. This rearrangement joins TRBV4-1 to TRBJ1-1, with 8 positions matching TRBD1. The germline gives CDR1 MGHRA, CDR2 YSYEKL. This CDR3 is 16 amino acids long. V dropped 0 bases and J dropped 1; count of bases not matched to a gene: 4.

V and J are TRBV4-1 and TRBJ2-3, with D perhaps TRBD1 (6 bases). This CDR3 has 16 residues. Between the trimmed V and J ends, which lost 0 bases and 2 bases, there was a span of 12 bases. Germline CDR1 and CDR2: MGHRA and YSYEKL. The CDR3 bases are TGCGCCAGCAGCCAAGATATTACAGGGAACACAGATACGCAGTATTTT. It encodes CASSQDITGNTDTQYF.

The chain is built from TRBV13 and TRBJ2-1, with D possibly matching TRBD2 (6 bases). Germline V gene lookup returns CDR1 PRHDT and CDR2 FYEKMQ (reference sequence). Trimming took 5 bases from V and 5 from J, leaving 16 bases between them. CDR3 size: 15 residues. The CDR3 region is CASSGGTVGHNEQFF. The DNA for the CDR3 is TGTGCCAGCAGCGGAGGGACGGTTGGTCACAATGAGCAGTTCTTC. Full variable domain (outside the CDR3, taken from reference TRBV13 and TRBJ2-1): AAGVIQSPRHLIKEKRETATLKCYPIPRHDTVYWYQQGPGQDPQFLISFYEKMQSDKGSIPDRFSAQQFSDYHSELNMSSLELGDSALYFCASSGGTVGHNEQFFGPGTRLTVL.

This rearrangement joins TRBV28 to TRBJ1-2; 8 nucleotides align to TRBD1. V lost 6 bases, J lost 4 bases, and 7 bases stayed unmatched. The CDR3 is made up of 14 amino acids. Germline V gene lookup returns CDR1 MDHEN and CDR2 SYDVKM. The CDR3: CASRTRDRLYGYTF. In DNA, the CDR3 is TGTGCCAGCAGGACCCGGGACAGGCTCTATGGCTACACCTTC.

This rearrangement joins TRBV10-3 to TRBJ2-7, with a weak D call TRBD2 (6 bases). Germline loops: CDR1 ENHRY, CDR2 SYGVKD. Trimming removed 8 bases at V and 4 bases at J, with 15 bases between. The CDR3 extends over 13 amino acids. The CDR3 region is CAISAGRGYEQYF. CDR3 nucleotide sequence: TGTGCCATCTCGGCGGGACGCGGGTACGAGCAGTACTTC.

This chain connects TRBV9 to TRBJ2-7, with TRBD2 identical over 8 bases. V shed 5 bases, J shed 3 bases, and the junction held 7 bases outside the gene matches. CDR1 SGDLS and CDR2 YYNGEE come from the germline V gene. This CDR3 has 14 amino acids. The CDR3 DNA follows: TGTGCCAGCAGTCAGGCCGGGACTAGCTACGAGCAGTACTTC. Encoded protein: CASSQAGTSYEQYF.

This clone was seen only a few times. The chain is built from TRBV7-8 and TRBJ1-5, with 10 bases identical to TRBD1. The germline CDR1 and CDR2 sequences are SGHVS and FQNEAQ. CDR3 length equals 17 residues. V lost 1 base to trimming and J lost 5 bases; unmatched junction nucleotides: 8. The DNA for the CDR3 is TGTGCCAGCAGCTTAGGGGAGTGGGACAGGGGATATCAGCCCCAGCATTTT. Protein product: CASSLGEWDRGYQPQHF. The full variable domain, with the rest looked up from reference TRBV7-8 and TRBJ1-5, is GAGVSQSPRYKVAKRGQDVALRCDPISGHVSLFWYQQALGQGPEFLTYFQNEAQLDKSGLPSDRFFAERPEGSVSTLKIQRTQQEDSAVYLCASSLGEWDRGYQPQHFGDGTRLSIL.

V gene TRBV5-1 combines with J gene TRBJ2-7; no firm D call. The CDR3 is 14 residues long. Germline CDR1 and CDR2: SGHRS and YFSETQ. Trimming pared 1 base from V and 5 bases from J, leaving 13 bases between. The CDR3 sequence: CASSLRSPGDEQYF. CDR3 bases: TGCGCCAGCAGCTTGAGGTCCCCCGGAGACGAGCAGTACTTC.

V usage is TRBV6-4 and J usage is TRBJ2-3; 7 nucleotides match TRBD2. The CDR3 spans 15 residues. Germline trimming cut 6 bases from V and 0 bases from J; bases unmatched to any gene: 6. CDR1 and CDR2 from the germline V gene are MRHNA and SNTAGT. DNA for the CDR3: TGTGCCAGCAGCCTCGCGACTAGCAGCACAGATACGCAGTATTTT. Residues: CASSLATSSTDTQYF.

This clone was detected a few times. This chain joins TRBV7-9 and TRBJ1-1, with D perhaps TRBD1 (5 bases). Looked up from germline, CDR1 is SEHNR and CDR2 is FQNEAQ (reference sequence). V lost 5 bases to trimming and J lost 4 bases, with 17 bases between them. This CDR3 has 15 amino acids. CDR3 coding DNA: TGTGCCAGCAGCAGTAGAAACCCAGGGCTCACTGAAGCTTTCTTT. It encodes CASSSRNPGLTEAFF.

The DNA of the CDR3 is TGTGCCAGCACCACAGGGCTAGCGGACTACAATGAGCAGTTCTTC. Translation: CASTTGLADYNEQFF. J is TRBJ2-1 and V is TRBV6-5, with D perhaps matching TRBD2 (7 bases). This CDR3 comprises 15 residues. Trimming stripped 7 bases from V and 3 bases from J, with 16 bases between. CDR1 and CDR2 from the germline V gene are MNHEY and SVGAGI.

This clone has a handful of counts. The CDR3, as DNA: TGTGCCAGCAGCCAAGAAGCTAGCGGGAGCCCCGGGGAGCTGTTTTTT. As protein: CASSQEASGSPGELFF. The V call is TRBV4-2, the J call TRBJ2-2; 10 bases map to TRBD2. The CDR3 is 16 amino acids. Germline trimming cut 0 bases from V and 6 bases from J; bases unmatched to any gene: 4. Germline V gene lookup returns CDR1 LGHNA and CDR2 YNFKEQ.

This rearrangement joins TRBV9 to TRBJ2-5, with D possibly being TRBD2 (6 bases). Between the trimmed V and J ends, which lost 3 bases and 4 bases, there was a span of 16 bases. This CDR3 is 15 amino acids long. Germline V gene lookup returns CDR1 SGDLS and CDR2 YYNGEE. CDR3 region: CASSDGDFVGETQYF. The CDR3 DNA follows: TGTGCCAGCAGCGATGGGGACTTCGTGGGAGAGACCCAGTACTTC. Full variable domain (outside the CDR3, taken from reference TRBV9 and TRBJ2-5): DSGVTQTPKHLITATGQRVTLRCSPRSGDLSVYWYQQSLDQGLQFLIQYYNGEERAKGNILERFSAQQFPDLHSELNLSSLELGDSALYFCASSDGDFVGETQYFGPGTRLLVL.

The J gene is TRBJ1-1, the V gene TRBV6-1; D is undetermined. Trimming took off 0 bases at V and 4 bases at J, with 12 bases between the two ends. CDR1 and CDR2 from the germline V gene are MNHNS and SASEGT. CDR3 length equals 15 residues. Here the CDR3 reads CASSEAEYAGTEAFF. CDR3 DNA: TGTGCCAGCAGTGAAGCTGAGTACGCAGGCACTGAAGCTTTCTTT.

The V and J genes are TRBV10-3 and TRBJ2-7, with TRBD1 matching over 7 bases. The ends lost 5 bases at V and 5 bases at J; junction bases unmatched: 12. Germline loops: CDR1 ENHRY, CDR2 SYGVKD. This CDR3 spans 15 amino acids. The CDR3 coding sequence is TGTGCCATCAGTCCCGACAGGGAGAGGATGAACGAGCAGTACTTC. Protein product: CAISPDRERMNEQYF.

With respect to this clone: Compared with germline, one end of the junction differs, possibly owing to a read error. V usage is TRBV28 and J usage is TRBJ2-7, with 8 bases lining up with TRBD2. Germline CDR1 is MDHEN and CDR2 is SYDVKM. The CDR3 contains 15 residues. The DNA of the CDR3 is TGTGCCAGCACCCCGGGGGGGGCCTACTCCTCCGAGCAGTACTTC. Amino acids: CASTPGGAYSSEQYF. Together with reference TRBV28 and TRBJ2-7, the CDR3 gives the full variable domain: DVKVTQSSRYLVKRTGEKVFLECVQDMDHENMFWYRQDPGLGLRLIYFSYDVKMKEKGDIPEGYSVSREKKERFSLILESASTNQTSMYLCASTPGGAYSSEQYFGPGTRLTVT.

This chain uses TRBV9 with TRBJ2-3, with D possibly matching TRBD2 (6 bases). Trimming took off 4 bases at V and 1 base at J, with 16 bases between the two ends. The CDR3 has 16 residues. In germline, CDR1 is SGDLS, CDR2 YYNGEE. The CDR3 bases are TGTGCCAGCAGCACCCAGACTAGTTTCCGCACAGATACGCAGTATTTT. Encoded protein: CASSTQTSFRTDTQYF.

The gene calls are TRBV15 and TRBJ2-7; 7 nucleotides match TRBD1. CDR1 is LNHNV, CDR2 YYDKDF, per germline (reference sequence). Trimming removed 8 bases from V and 2 bases from J; junction bases left unmatched: 6. This CDR3 has 13 amino acids. The CDR3 coding sequence is TGTGCCACCGAACAGACAGGGACCTACGAGCAGTACTTC. This encodes CATEQTGTYEQYF.

J is TRBJ2-3 and V is TRBV6-4, with a tentative D call TRBD2 (5 bases). V dropped 6 bases and J dropped 2 bases, with 15 bases sitting between them. Germline loops: CDR1 MRHNA, CDR2 SNTAGT. The CDR3 totals 15 residues. As DNA, the CDR3 is TGTGCCAGCAGCGCCGGCGGAGGATCCACAGATACGCAGTATTTT. Protein: CASSAGGGSTDTQYF.

The V gene is TRBV4-2, the J gene TRBJ1-2, with 9 bases aligning to TRBD1. Losses at the gene ends were 0 bases for V and 0 bases for J; bases not matched to a gene: 8. The CDR3 loop spans 18 amino acids. The germline gives CDR1 LGHNA, CDR2 YNFKEQ. CDR3 in DNA: TGTGCCAGCAGCCAAGATCCGGGACAGGGCCCAGCTAACTATGGCTACACCTTC. It is translated as CASSQDPGQGPANYGYTF.

The chain uses TRBV7-2 and TRBJ2-1; 13 nucleotides line up with TRBD2. The trim removed 5 bases at V and 6 bases at J, leaving 7 bases unmatched. Germline CDR1 is SGHTA and CDR2 is FQGNSA. The CDR3 is 16 amino acids. CDR3 DNA sequence: TGTGCCAGCAGCCTCAGGACTAGCGGGGGTATCAATGAGCAGTTCTTC. Protein sequence: CASSLRTSGGINEQFF.

This chain's CDR3 is CASSPGSEYNEQFF. Here the CDR3 DNA reads TGTGCCAGCAGCCCCGGGTCTGAGTACAATGAGCAGTTCTTC. The chain recombines TRBV5-6 with TRBJ2-1; D ambiguous. The CDR3 runs to 14 residues. The germline V and J ends were trimmed by 4 bases and 4 bases, with 12 bases remaining between them. Germline V gene lookup returns CDR1 SGHDT and CDR2 YYEEEE.

The J gene is TRBJ2-7, the V gene TRBV27; the D gene is possibly TRBD2 (6 bases). This CDR3 has 16 residues. V was cut by 6 bases and J by 0 bases, with 18 bases left in between. CDR1 is MNHEY, CDR2 SMNVEV, per germline (reference sequence). This chain's CDR3 is CASSMSGTPFSYEQYF. In DNA form, the CDR3 reads TGTGCCAGCAGCATGTCCGGGACTCCGTTCTCCTACGAGCAGTACTTC.

This clone was observed a few times. The rearrangement joins TRBV5-4 to TRBJ1-1, with a tentative D call TRBD1 (6 bases). CDR3 length: 14 amino acids. V was pared by 2 bases and J by 1 base, with 9 bases between. CDR1 and CDR2 from the germline V gene are SGHNT and YYREEE (reference sequence). The CDR3 reads CASSLGGANTEAFF. The CDR3 DNA reads as TGTGCCAGCAGCTTAGGGGGGGCGAACACTGAAGCTTTCTTT.

V and J are TRBV29-1 and TRBJ2-1; 7 positions agree with TRBD2. Per the germline V gene, CDR1 is SQVTM and CDR2 is ANQGSEA. CDR3 length: 17 residues. V gave up 0 bases and J gave up 2 bases; unmatched junction bases: 10. CDR3 protein: CSVEDPRAGTPYNEQFF. The CDR3, as DNA: TGCAGCGTTGAAGACCCTAGAGCGGGAACTCCCTACAATGAGCAGTTCTTC.